This TCR beta chain was documented in a study of T cells in narcolepsy listed by TCRdb under 2018. Regarding the research as a whole: Patients with narcolepsy type 1 or type 2 (NT1, NT2) were enrolled in the study together with healthy control donors. The study used TCR Vbeta sequencing to track clonotypes in blood and CSF while looking for autoreactive T cells in narcolepsy patients that target self-antigens of hypocretin neurons (hypocretin, TRIB2). Broad study findings and their caveats: Numbers of sequenced blood memory CD4+ clonotypes were comparable, averaging around 40,000 in patients and about 33,000 in controls. Autoreactive clonotypes were reported to be detected serially in the blood of the same patients and of different patients, but not in the blood of healthy controls. No sequences matching autoreactive T cell clones were present in some of the blood memory CD4+ repertoires from patients and controls. Plots that compared CSF and blood CD4+ T cell clonotypes from the same patient highlighted HCRT-specific and TRIB2-specific autoreactive clonotypes.

The library was made by the immunoSEQ multiplex PCR assay. In its TCRdb copy, this immuneACCESS table keeps in-frame sequences only and misses some clones. Where compared with another copy, unresolved V genes explain less than half of these, and the others have no known cause. The sample records about 30,000 clones, about four fifths of which are singletons. The ten top clones hold about 0.9% of the sample. Taken from cysteine to phenylalanine, the CDR3 has 16 residues. Only the CDR3 DNA is retained, 48 bases long and in frame from the first base. Sequences SGHKS (CDR1) and YYEKEE (CDR2) are obtained from the germline V gene (reference sequence). Trimming removed 0 bases from V and 5 bases from J, leaving 17 bases between the germline ends. Regarding this clone: Its antigen remains unidentified. No base-level quality is on record; no much larger clone is a single base apart.

Memory CD4+ T cells were sorted ex vivo from peripheral blood of narcolepsy patients and healthy controls for TCR Vbeta sequencing. This clonotype was sampled from a human donor with narcolepsy. Sequencing was done on a sample of CD45RA- memory CD4+ T cells from PBMCs. In light of the paper, this sample's cell subset or site label describes: memory T cells sorted ex vivo from peripheral blood. The V and J segments used are TRBV5-5 and TRBJ1-2, with no confidently assigned D gene. The encoded CDR3 is CASSLAPTGSEYGYTF. The DNA is as follows: TGTGCCAGCAGCTTGGCTCCGACTGGCTCTGAATATGGCTACACCTTC.